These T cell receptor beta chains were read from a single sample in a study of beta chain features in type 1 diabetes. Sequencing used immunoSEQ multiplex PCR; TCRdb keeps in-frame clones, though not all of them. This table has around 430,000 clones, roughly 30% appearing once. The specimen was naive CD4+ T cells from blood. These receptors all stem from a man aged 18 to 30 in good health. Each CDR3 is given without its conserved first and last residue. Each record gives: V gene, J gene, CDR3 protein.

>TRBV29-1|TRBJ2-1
SVEGTSGSYNEQF
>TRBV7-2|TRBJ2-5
ASSFFTEGTQY
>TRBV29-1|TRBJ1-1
SGTGTEAF
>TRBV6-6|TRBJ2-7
ASSYSGTYEQY
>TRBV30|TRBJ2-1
AWSILAATYNEQF
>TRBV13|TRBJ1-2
ASSLVSYGYT
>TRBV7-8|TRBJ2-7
ASRGGAGLGEQY
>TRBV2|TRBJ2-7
ASSDPLAGGKY
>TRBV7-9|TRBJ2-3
ASSLLGSSTDTQY
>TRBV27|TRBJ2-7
ASSSTRNGGYEQY
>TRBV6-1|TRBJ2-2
ASSFWNTGELF
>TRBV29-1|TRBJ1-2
SVGPSGYSGYT
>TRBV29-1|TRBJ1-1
SVEGQPDTEAF
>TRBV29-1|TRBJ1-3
SVVQGVGNTIY
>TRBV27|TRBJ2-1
ASSLRQSSYNEQF
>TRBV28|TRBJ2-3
ASSFWDRETDTQY
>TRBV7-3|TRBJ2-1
ASSLKGRGSNEQF
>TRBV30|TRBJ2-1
AWSRTSGDNEQF
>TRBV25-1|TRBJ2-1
ASSIAGGGLQF
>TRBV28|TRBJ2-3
ASDIAGGPSDTQY
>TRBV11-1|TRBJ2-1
ASSVAGDSYNEQF
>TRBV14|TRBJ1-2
ASSQAGRAGYT
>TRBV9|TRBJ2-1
ASSALAGGYNEQF
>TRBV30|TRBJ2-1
AWTPGPAPYEQF
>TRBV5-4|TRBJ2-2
ASSTGSPASTGELF
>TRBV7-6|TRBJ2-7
ASSLAAPSYEQY
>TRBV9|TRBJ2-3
ASSAIAGTDTQY
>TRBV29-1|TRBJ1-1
SAKHFGTEAF